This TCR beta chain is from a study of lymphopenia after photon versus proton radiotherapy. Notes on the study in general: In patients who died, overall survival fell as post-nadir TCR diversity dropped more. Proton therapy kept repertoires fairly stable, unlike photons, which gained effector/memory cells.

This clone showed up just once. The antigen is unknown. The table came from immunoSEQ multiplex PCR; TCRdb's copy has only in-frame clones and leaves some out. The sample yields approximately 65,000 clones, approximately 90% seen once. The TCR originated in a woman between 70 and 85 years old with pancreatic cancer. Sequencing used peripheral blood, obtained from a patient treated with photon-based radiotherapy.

The CDR3 protein is CSVVPGDGRTDTQYF. The CDR3 bases are TGCAGCGTTGTCCCGGGGGATGGGAGGACAGATACGCAGTATTTT. This chain connects TRBV29-1 to TRBJ2-3; a possible D gene is TRBD2 (6 bases). The CDR3 is 15 amino acids. In germline, CDR1 is SQVTM, CDR2 ANQGSEA. V lost 4 bases to trimming and J lost 3 bases, with 17 bases between them.